Reported below is one T cell receptor (beta chain). Germline V gene data show CDR1 as SGHRS and CDR2 as YFSETQ. Trimming took 0 bases from V and 2 from J, leaving 10 bases between them. The CDR3 contains 15 residues. The source of the sample is a study of OX40 agonist ivuxolimab in advanced cancers. The table came from immunoSEQ multiplex PCR; TCRdb's copy has only in-frame clones and leaves some out. The data contain around 53,000 clones, roughly 84% of them singletons. The sample consisted of CD4+ or CD8+ T cells sorted from blood, taken in a trial of the OX40 agonist ivuxolimab. The sequence came from an adult with an advanced solid tumor such as melanoma, head and neck, liver or kidney cancer. V and J are TRBV5-1 and TRBJ2-3; D possibly matches TRBD1 or TRBD2 (5 bases each). DNA for the CDR3: TGCGCCAGCAGCTTGGTTCCCGGGGCCACAGATACGCAGTATTTT. Residues: CASSLVPGATDTQYF.